The 13 T cell receptor beta chains listed next were all sequenced from one sample in a study of Graves' ophthalmopathy and Graves' hyperthyroidism. Amplification of the TCR beta CDR3 regions used RNA transcripts (as template). After a first-round RT-PCR with HTBI primers, a second-round multiplex PCR was run. From the multiplex PCR reads, TCRdb called clonotypes with MiXCR, one entry per CDR3 protein. This table holds over a million distinct CDR3 sequences, less than 45% found once. Sequenced sample: peripheral blood or thyroid tissue (not recorded which). These receptors were collected from an adult man with Graves' hyperthyroidism.

This clonotype was seen a handful of times. This rearrangement joins TRBV20-1 to TRBJ2-7; the D is unclear. Germline V gene lookup returns CDR1 DFQATT and CDR2 SNEGSKA (reference sequence). Trimming took off 3 bases at V and 6 bases at J, with 15 bases between the two ends. The CDR3 totals 13 residues. The CDR3 region is CSASSFRGPEQYF. CDR3 nucleotide sequence: TGCAGTGCTAGTTCGTTTAGAGGCCCCGAGCAGTACTTC.

This CDR3 reads CSAQGTGNTEAFF. The CDR3 region has the DNA TGCAGCGCCCAAGGGACAGGGAACACTGAAGCTTTCTTT. The V call is TRBV29-1, the J call TRBJ1-1; 8 bases line up with TRBD1. Germline V gene sequence: CDR1 SQVTM, CDR2 ANQGSEA. V lost 7 bases to trimming and J lost 1 base; unmatched junction nucleotides: 5. This CDR3 is 13 amino acids long.

This chain connects TRBV2 to TRBJ1-5; unclear D gene. V gave up 7 bases and J gave up 6 bases, with 13 bases separating them. The length of the CDR3 is 13 residues. Germline CDR1 and CDR2: SNHLY and FYNNEI. CDR3 nucleotides: TGTGCCAGCACGAATTGGCGGGGTCAGCCCCAGCATTTT. Protein product: CASTNWRGQPQHF.

CDR3 in amino acids: CASSQDERGDYGYTF. The CDR3 DNA reads as TGCGCCAGCAGCCAAGATGAGCGGGGGGACTATGGCTACACCTTC. V gene TRBV4-3 combines with J gene TRBJ1-2; TRBD1 is a possible D gene (5 bases). The germline V gene encodes CDR1 LGHNA and CDR2 YSLEER. V gave up 0 bases and J gave up 3 bases, with 11 bases separating them. CDR3 length: 15 amino acids.

Concerning this clonotype: A read error may explain this, as a much larger clone is one base away. The chain couples TRBV5-1 to TRBJ1-1, with a tentative D call TRBD1 (5 bases). V dropped 3 bases and J dropped 6 bases, with 12 bases sitting between them. The V gene's germline CDR1 is SGHRS and CDR2 YFSETQ. The CDR3 consists of 13 residues. CDR3 sequence reads: CASSSEQAAEAFF. The CDR3 bases are TGCGCCAGCAGCTCGGAACAGGCAGCTGAAGCTTTCTTT.

The sample holds one count of this clonotype. This may stem from a read error, because a much larger clone lies one nucleotide away. The rearrangement joins TRBV14 to TRBJ2-7; 7 nucleotides align to TRBD1. CDR1 and CDR2 from the germline V gene are SGHDN and FVKESK. The V and J ends lost 1 base and 3 bases, in that order; junction bases with no gene match: 6. The length of the CDR3 is 15 residues. This CDR3 reads CASSQGQGSYYEQYF. CDR3 DNA: TGTGCCAGCAGCCAAGGACAGGGATCCTACTACGAGCAGTACTTC.

This clonotype was seen at least ten times. The chain is built from TRBV3-1 and TRBJ1-1; D is unclear. Trimming removed 5 bases from V and 0 bases from J, with 7 bases in between. The germline V gene encodes CDR1 LGHDT and CDR2 YNNKEL (reference sequence). The CDR3 covers 13 residues. The CDR3 is CASSADVNTEAFF. The CDR3, as DNA: TGTGCCAGCAGCGCGGACGTGAACACTGAAGCTTTCTTT.

The genes are TRBV18 and TRBJ1-1; D gene uncertain. The CDR3 has 15 amino acids. Germline CDR1 reads KGHSH; CDR2 reads LQKENI. Between the trimmed V and J ends, which lost 4 bases and 1 base, there was a span of 13 bases. The CDR3 DNA follows: TGTGCCAGCTCACTGTATGCGGGAAAGAACACTGAAGCTTTCTTT. Its protein is CASSLYAGKNTEAFF.

CDR3 protein: CASSESRETDTQYF. CDR3 in DNA: TGTGCCAGCAGTGAATCCAGGGAAACAGATACGCAGTATTTT. The chain employs TRBV25-1 and TRBJ2-3; a possible D gene is TRBD1 (5 bases). V was cut by 1 base and J by 3 bases, with 8 bases left in between. CDR3 size: 14 residues. Germline loops: CDR1 MGHDK, CDR2 SYGVNS.

This clonotype occurred many times. The chain's CDR3 is CASSATGGPGGNTIYF. The DNA of the CDR3 is TGTGCCAGCAGCGCTACAGGGGGTCCGGGCGGAAACACCATATATTTT. The V and J genes are TRBV2 and TRBJ1-3; 8 nucleotides match TRBD1. This CDR3 has 16 residues. With 6 bases clipped from V and 4 bases from J, the junction kept 11 bases outside the gene matches. Germline V gives CDR1 SNHLY, CDR2 FYNNEI.

The chain links TRBV7-2 to TRBJ2-7, with a tentative D call TRBD1 (6 bases). The germline V and J ends were trimmed by 6 bases and 4 bases, with 16 bases remaining between them. This CDR3 is built from 14 residues. From germline, CDR1 is SGHTA and CDR2 FQGNSA. In nucleotides, the CDR3 is TGTGCCAGCAGTAAGGACAGCTTGGGATACGAGCAGTACTTC. Translation gives CASSKDSLGYEQYF.

DNA for the CDR3: TGCAGCGTTGAGTGGGGGACGTACACTGAAGCTTTCTTT. Translation: CSVEWGTYTEAFF. J is TRBJ1-1 and V is TRBV29-1, with a tentative D call TRBD1 (5 bases). V dropped 3 bases and J dropped 3 bases, with 11 bases sitting between them. Germline assignment: CDR1 SQVTM and CDR2 ANQGSEA. This CDR3 contains 13 residues. Complete variable domain (other parts from reference TRBV29-1 and TRBJ1-1): SAVISQKPSRDICQRGTSLTIQCQVDSQVTMMFWYRQQPGQSLTLIATANQGSEATYESGFVIDKFPISRPNLTFSTLTVSNMSPEDSSIYLCSVEWGTYTEAFFGQGTRLTVV.

As regards this clonotype: This could be a read error, since a much larger clone is one nucleotide away. The chain uses TRBV19 and TRBJ1-2, with D uncertain. Trimming shortened V by 1 base and J by 7 bases, and 10 bases separated the two germline ends. Germline CDR1 LNHDA, CDR2 SQIVND (reference sequence). The CDR3 length is 13 residues. The CDR3 reads CASSIVALGGYTF. DNA of the CDR3: TGTGCCAGTAGTATAGTGGCTCTTGGTGGCTACACCTTC.